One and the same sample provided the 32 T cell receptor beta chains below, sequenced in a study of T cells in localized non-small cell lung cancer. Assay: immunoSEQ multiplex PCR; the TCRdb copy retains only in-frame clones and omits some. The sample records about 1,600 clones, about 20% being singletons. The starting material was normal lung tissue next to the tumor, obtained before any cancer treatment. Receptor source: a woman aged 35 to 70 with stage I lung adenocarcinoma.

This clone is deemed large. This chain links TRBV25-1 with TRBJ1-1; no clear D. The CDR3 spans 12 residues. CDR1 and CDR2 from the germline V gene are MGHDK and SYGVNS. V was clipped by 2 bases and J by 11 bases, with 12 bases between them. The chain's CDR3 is CASSEGLGAAFF. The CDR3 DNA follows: TGTGCCAGCAGTGAAGGGTTGGGTGCGGCTTTCTTT.

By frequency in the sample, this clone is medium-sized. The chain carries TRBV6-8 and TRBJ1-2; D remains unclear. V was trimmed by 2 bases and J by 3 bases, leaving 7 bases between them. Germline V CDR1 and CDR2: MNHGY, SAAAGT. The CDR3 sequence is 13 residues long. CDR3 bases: TGTGCCAGCAGTTACGTTAGGCACTATGGCTACACCTTC. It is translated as CASSYVRHYGYTF.

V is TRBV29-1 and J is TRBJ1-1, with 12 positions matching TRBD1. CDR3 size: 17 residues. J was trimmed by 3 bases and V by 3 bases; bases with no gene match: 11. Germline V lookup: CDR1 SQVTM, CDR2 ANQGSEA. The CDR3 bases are TGCAGCGTTGAGACCCGGGACAGGGGGCCAGTGTACACTGAAGCTTTCTTT. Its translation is CSVETRDRGPVYTEAFF.

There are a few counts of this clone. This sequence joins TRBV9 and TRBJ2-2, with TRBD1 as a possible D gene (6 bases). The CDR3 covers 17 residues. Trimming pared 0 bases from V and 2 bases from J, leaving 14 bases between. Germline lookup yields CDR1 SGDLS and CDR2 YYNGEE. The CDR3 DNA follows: TGTGCCAGCAGCGTAGATGCTGGACAGTTTAACACCGGGGAGCTGTTTTTT. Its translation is CASSVDAGQFNTGELFF.

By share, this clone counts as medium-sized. The CDR3 sequence: CASSQGPDRSTYTQYF. The CDR3 DNA sequence: TGCGCCAGCAGCCAAGGACCGGACAGGTCCACATATACGCAGTATTTT. V gene TRBV1 combines with J gene TRBJ2-3; TRBD1 is taken as the D call from the table, unchecked against the DNA. TRBV1 is tagged as a pseudogene. The CDR3 contains 16 residues.

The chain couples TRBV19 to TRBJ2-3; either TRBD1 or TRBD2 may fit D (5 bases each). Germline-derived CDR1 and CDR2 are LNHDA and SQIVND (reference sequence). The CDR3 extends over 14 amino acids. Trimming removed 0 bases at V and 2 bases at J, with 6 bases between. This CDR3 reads CASSIEGVTDTQYF. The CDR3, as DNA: TGTGCCAGTAGTATAGAGGGGGTCACAGATACGCAGTATTTT.

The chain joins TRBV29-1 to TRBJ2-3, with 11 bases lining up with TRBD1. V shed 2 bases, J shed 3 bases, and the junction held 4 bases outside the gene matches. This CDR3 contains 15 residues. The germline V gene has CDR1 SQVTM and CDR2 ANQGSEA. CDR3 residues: CSVEIGQGATDTQYF. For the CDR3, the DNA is TGCAGCGTTGAAATAGGACAGGGGGCAACAGATACGCAGTATTTT.

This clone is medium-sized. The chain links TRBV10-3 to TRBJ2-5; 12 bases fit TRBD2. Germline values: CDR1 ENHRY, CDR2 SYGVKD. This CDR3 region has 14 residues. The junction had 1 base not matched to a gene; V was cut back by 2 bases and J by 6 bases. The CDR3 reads CAISETSGGQTQYF. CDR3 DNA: TGTGCCATCAGTGAGACTAGCGGGGGGCAGACCCAGTACTTC.

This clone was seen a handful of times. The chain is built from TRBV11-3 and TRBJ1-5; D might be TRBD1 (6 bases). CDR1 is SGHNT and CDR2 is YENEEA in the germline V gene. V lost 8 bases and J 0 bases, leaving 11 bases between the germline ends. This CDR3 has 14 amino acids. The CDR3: CASSTGNSNQPQHF. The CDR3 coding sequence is TGTGCCAGCTCGACAGGAAATAGCAATCAGCCCCAGCATTTT.

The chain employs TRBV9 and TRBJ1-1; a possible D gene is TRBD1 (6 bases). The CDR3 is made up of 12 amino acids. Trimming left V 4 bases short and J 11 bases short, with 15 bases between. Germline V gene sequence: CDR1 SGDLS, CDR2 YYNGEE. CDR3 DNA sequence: TGTGCCAGCAGCCACGACGGGGGCAACGCTTTCTTT. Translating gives CASSHDGGNAFF.

CDR3 DNA sequence: TGCAGCGTGGTCAGTTCAATCTATGGCTACACCTTC. This sequence encodes CSVVSSIYGYTF. The chain uses TRBV29-1 and TRBJ1-2; D is unclear. Trimming stripped 6 bases from V and 4 bases from J, with 12 bases between. This CDR3 has 12 residues. CDR1 is SQVTM and CDR2 is ANQGSEA in the germline V gene.

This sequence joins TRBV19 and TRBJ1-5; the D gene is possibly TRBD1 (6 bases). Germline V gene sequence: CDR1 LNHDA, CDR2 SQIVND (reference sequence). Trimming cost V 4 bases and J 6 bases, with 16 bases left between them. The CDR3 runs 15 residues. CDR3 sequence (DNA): TGTGCCAGTAGTAGGGGTGAACAGGGCGTTCAGCCCCAGCATTTT. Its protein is CASSRGEQGVQPQHF.

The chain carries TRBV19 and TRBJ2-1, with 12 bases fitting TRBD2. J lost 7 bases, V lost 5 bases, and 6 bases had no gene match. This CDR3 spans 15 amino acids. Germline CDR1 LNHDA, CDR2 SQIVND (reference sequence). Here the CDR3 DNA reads TGTGCCAGTAGTGAACTAGCGGGGGGCGGGAATGAGCAGTTCTTC. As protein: CASSELAGGGNEQFF.

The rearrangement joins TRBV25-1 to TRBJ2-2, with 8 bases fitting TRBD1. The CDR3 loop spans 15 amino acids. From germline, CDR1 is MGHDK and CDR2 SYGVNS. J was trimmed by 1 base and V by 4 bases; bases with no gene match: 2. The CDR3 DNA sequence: TGTGCCAGCAGTGGGACAGGGTGGAACACCGGGGAGCTGTTTTTT. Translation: CASSGTGWNTGELFF.

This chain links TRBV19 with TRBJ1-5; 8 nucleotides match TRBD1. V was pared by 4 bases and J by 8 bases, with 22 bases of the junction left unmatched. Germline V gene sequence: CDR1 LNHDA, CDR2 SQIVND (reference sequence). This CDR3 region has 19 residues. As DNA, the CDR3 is TGTGCCAGTAGTAATAAAGGACAGGGAATGTTATCCTTTGGGGAGCCCCAGCATTTT. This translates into CASSNKGQGMLSFGEPQHF.

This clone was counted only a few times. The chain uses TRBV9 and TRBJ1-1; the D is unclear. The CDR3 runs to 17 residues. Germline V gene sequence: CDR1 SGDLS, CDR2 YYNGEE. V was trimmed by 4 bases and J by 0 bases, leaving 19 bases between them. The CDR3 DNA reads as TGTGCCAGCAGCCCCAGGAGGCAGTGGGGAATGAACACTGAAGCTTTCTTT. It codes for CASSPRRQWGMNTEAFF.

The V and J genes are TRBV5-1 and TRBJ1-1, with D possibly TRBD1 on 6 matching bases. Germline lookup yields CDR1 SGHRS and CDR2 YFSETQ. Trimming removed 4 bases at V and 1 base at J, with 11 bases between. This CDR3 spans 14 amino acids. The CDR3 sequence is CASSPATGNTEAFF. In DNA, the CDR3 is TGCGCCAGCAGCCCAGCGACAGGGAACACTGAAGCTTTCTTT.

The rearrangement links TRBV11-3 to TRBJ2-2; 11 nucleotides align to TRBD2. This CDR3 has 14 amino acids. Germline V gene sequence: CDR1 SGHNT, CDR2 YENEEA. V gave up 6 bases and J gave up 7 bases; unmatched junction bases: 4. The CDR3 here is CASRPGLADGELFF. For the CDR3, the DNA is TGTGCCAGCAGACCGGGACTAGCGGACGGGGAGCTGTTTTTT.

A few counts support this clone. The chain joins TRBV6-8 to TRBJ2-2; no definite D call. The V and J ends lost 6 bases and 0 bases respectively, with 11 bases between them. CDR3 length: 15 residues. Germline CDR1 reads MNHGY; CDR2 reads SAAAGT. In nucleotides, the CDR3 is TGTGCCAGCAGCCTCGACACGACGAACACCGGGGAGCTGTTTTTT. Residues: CASSLDTTNTGELFF.

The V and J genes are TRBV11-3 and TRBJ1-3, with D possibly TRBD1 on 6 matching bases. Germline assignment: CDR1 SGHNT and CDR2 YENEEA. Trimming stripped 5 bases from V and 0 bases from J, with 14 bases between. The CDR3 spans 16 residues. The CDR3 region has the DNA TGTGCCAGCAGCACAGGGACTTACAGCTCTGGAAACACCATATATTTT. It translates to CASSTGTYSSGNTIYF.

Here the CDR3 reads CATPTHQGTYGYTF. CDR3 in DNA: TGTGCCACCCCCACACATCAGGGAACCTATGGCTACACCTTC. The V and J genes are TRBV28 and TRBJ1-2, with D maybe TRBD1 (5 bases). Germline V gene sequence: CDR1 MDHEN, CDR2 SYDVKM. The CDR3 sequence is 14 residues long. Trimming left V 10 bases short and J 4 bases short, with 19 bases between.

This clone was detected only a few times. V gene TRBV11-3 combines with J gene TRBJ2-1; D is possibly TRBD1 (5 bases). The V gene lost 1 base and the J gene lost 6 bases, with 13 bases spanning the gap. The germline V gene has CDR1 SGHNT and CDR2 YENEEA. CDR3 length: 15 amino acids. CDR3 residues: CASSLGPQGGNEQFF. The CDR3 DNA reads TGTGCCAGCAGCTTAGGTCCCCAGGGTGGCAATGAGCAGTTCTTC.

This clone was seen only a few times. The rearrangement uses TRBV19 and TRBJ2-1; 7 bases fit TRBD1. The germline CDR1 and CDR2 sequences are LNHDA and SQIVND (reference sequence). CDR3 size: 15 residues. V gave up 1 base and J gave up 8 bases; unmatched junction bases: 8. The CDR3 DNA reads TGTGCCAGTAGTATAGTTAGGGGGCGATTTCATGAGCAGTTCTTC. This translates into CASSIVRGRFHEQFF. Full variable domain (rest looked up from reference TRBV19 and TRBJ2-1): DGGITQSPKYLFRKEGQNVTLSCEQNLNHDAMYWYRQDPGQGLRLIYYSQIVNDFQKGDIAEGYSVSREKKESFPLTVTSAQKNPTAFYLCASSIVRGRFHEQFFGPGTRLTVL.

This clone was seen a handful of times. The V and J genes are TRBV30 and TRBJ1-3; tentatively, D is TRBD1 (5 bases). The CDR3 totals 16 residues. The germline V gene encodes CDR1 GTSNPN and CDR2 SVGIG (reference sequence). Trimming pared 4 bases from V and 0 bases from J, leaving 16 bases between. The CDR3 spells CAWNPDSPVSGNTIYF. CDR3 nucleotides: TGTGCCTGGAACCCCGACAGCCCAGTCTCTGGAAACACCATATATTTT.

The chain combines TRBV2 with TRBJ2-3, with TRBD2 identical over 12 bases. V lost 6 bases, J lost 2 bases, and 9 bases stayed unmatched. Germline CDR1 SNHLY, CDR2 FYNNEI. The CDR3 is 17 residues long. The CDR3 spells CASSGGRTSGVTDTQYF. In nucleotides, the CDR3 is TGTGCCAGCAGCGGGGGGAGGACTAGCGGGGTCACAGATACGCAGTATTTT.

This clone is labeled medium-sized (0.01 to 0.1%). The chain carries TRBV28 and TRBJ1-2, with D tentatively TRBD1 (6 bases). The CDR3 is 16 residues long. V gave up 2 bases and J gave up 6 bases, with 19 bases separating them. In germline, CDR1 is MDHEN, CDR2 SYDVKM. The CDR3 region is CASSLRPRGPFDGYTF. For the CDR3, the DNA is TGTGCCAGCAGTTTACGGCCCAGGGGCCCATTCGATGGCTACACCTTC.

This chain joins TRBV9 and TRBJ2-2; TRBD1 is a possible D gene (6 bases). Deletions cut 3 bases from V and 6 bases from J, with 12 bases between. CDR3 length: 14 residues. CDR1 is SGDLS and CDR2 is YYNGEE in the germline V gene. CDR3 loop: CASSGRYRAGELFF. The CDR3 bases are TGTGCCAGCAGCGGTAGATACAGGGCCGGGGAGCTGTTTTTT.

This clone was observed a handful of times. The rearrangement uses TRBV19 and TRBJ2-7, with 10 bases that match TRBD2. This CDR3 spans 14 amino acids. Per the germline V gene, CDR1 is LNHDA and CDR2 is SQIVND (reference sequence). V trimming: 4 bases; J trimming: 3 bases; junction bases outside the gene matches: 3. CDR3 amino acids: CASSTSGGVYEQYF. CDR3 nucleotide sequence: TGTGCCAGTAGTACTAGCGGGGGAGTCTACGAGCAGTACTTC.

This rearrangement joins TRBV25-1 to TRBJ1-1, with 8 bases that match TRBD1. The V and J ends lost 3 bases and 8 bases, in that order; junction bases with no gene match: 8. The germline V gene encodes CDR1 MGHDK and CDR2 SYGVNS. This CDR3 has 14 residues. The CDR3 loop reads CASSDRTGRQEAFF. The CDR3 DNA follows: TGTGCCAGCAGTGATCGGACAGGGCGCCAGGAAGCTTTCTTT.

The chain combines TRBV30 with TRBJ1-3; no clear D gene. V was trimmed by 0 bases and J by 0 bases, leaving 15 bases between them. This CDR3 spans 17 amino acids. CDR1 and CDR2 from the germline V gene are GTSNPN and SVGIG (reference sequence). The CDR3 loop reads CAWSVPNGDFSGNTIYF. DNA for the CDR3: TGTGCCTGGAGTGTACCGAATGGTGACTTCTCTGGAAACACCATATATTTT.

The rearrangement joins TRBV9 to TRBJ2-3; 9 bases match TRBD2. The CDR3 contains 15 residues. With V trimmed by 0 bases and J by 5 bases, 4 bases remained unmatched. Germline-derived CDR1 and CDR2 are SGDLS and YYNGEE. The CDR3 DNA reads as TGTGCCAGCAGCGTAGGGCGGGGGGGCATAGATACGCAGTATTTT. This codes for CASSVGRGGIDTQYF. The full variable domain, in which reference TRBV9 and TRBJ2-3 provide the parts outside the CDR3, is DSGVTQTPKHLITATGQRVTLRCSPRSGDLSVYWYQQSLDQGLQFLIQYYNGEERAKGNILERFSAQQFPDLHSELNLSSLELGDSALYFCASSVGRGGIDTQYFGPGTRLTVL.

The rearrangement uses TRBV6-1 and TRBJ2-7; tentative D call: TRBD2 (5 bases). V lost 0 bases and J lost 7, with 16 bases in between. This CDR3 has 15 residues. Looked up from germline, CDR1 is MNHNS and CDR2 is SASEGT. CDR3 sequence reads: CASSEAAAWRREQYF. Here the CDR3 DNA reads TGTGCCAGCAGTGAAGCTGCAGCCTGGAGGAGAGAGCAGTACTTC.